The source of this T cell receptor beta chain is a study of vaccination and CD4 T cells after COVID-19. Across the study: Nasal swab PCR had detected SARS-CoV-2 in convalescent patients, 9 or 10 mild and one severe. The stimulus for the cells was overlapping spike peptides derived from SARS-CoV-2, HCoV-NL63, HCoV-OC43 and HCoV-229E.

Treatment denoted: roughly 11-day PBMC culture with coronavirus spike peptide pools or control peptides (ViraFEST assay). The CDR3 totals 18 residues. The germline V and J ends were trimmed by 4 bases and 1 base, with 23 bases remaining between them. Germline V gene data show CDR1 as SGHDT and CDR2 as YYEEEE. Study results and limitations: In convalescent patients, 304 of 307 vaccine-specific clones were mono-reactive for SARS-CoV-2 spike.

This clonotype is a singleton in its sample. Its antigen remains unidentified. Sequence data for DNA of cultured CD4+ T cells were generated by the Oncomine TCR Beta short-read assay. One entry per CDR3 protein, called by TCRdb with MiXCR from the PCR reads. The sample consists of over 15,000 distinct CDR3 sequences, approximately 49% of them appearing once. This chain uses TRBV5-6 with TRBJ2-5; possibly TRBD2 for D (5 bases). The TCR comes from a human donor who had recovered from COVID-19. Sequencing input: CD4+ T cells from blood, cultured in vitro. The CDR3 is CASSPPSVGIRGQETQYF. DNA for the CDR3: TGTGCCAGCAGCCCGCCGTCGGTAGGGATCCGGGGCCAAGAGACCCAGTACTTC.